This TCR beta chain comes out of a study of graft-versus-host responses after intestinal transplantation. With respect to this clone: Its antigen is undetermined.

Assay: immunoSEQ multiplex PCR; the TCRdb copy retains only in-frame clones and omits some. Here the sample spans about 120,000 clones, roughly 93% being singletons. Findings of the study overall: Researchers found GvH clones in recipient marrow, and some showed up first in ileum or blood.

The receptor comes from a human donor who received an intestinal transplant. The sequences come from unstimulated CD4+ T cells sorted from spleen or lymph node cells, collected before intestinal transplant.

The CDR3 is CATRRRGRGETQYF. The CDR3 DNA sequence: TGTGCCACCCGGCGAAGGGGGCGAGGGGAGACCCAGTACTTC. The gene calls are TRBV6-5 and TRBJ2-5; 7 bases are a match to TRBD1. Per the germline V gene, CDR1 is MNHEY and CDR2 is SVGAGI. J was trimmed by 5 bases and V by 10 bases; bases with no gene match: 13. The CDR3 loop spans 14 amino acids.